The clone carrying this TCR beta chain has a handful of counts. Relying on iRepertoire HTBI primers and Arm-PCR of CDR3 regions, the team built TCR beta libraries. MiXCR, applied by TCRdb to the multiplex PCR reads, yields one record per CDR3 protein. The table lists under 400,000 distinct CDR3 sequences, 16% of them singletons. Time point given: newly diagnosed GD, antithyroid drugs for less than 3 months. The TCR library was made from RNA that had been extracted from PBMCs in TRIzol. These data are taken from a study of regulatory T cells in long-lasting Graves disease. Separately, the same data were catalogued under a study of T cells in Graves' hyperthyroidism and ophthalmopathy. This second report adds: Uncontrolled infection, other autoimmune disease, pregnancy or lactation excluded patients. Peripheral blood also featured most of the thyroid clonotypes expanded above 0.001.

The sequencing here drew on peripheral blood mononuclear cells (PBMCs), taken at new diagnosis, from a patient treated with antithyroid drugs. The source is a man aged 35 to 55 with Graves disease.

CDR3 amino acids: CASSQEGRTQETQYF. Here the CDR3 DNA reads TGCGCCAGCAGCCAAGAGGGACGGACCCAAGAGACCCAGTACTTC. This sequence joins TRBV4-1 and TRBJ2-5, with D possibly being TRBD1 or TRBD2 (5 bases each). V was shortened by 0 bases and J by 1 base, with 9 bases between the two germline ends. This CDR3 has 15 residues. Germline V gene lookup returns CDR1 MGHRA and CDR2 YSYEKL.